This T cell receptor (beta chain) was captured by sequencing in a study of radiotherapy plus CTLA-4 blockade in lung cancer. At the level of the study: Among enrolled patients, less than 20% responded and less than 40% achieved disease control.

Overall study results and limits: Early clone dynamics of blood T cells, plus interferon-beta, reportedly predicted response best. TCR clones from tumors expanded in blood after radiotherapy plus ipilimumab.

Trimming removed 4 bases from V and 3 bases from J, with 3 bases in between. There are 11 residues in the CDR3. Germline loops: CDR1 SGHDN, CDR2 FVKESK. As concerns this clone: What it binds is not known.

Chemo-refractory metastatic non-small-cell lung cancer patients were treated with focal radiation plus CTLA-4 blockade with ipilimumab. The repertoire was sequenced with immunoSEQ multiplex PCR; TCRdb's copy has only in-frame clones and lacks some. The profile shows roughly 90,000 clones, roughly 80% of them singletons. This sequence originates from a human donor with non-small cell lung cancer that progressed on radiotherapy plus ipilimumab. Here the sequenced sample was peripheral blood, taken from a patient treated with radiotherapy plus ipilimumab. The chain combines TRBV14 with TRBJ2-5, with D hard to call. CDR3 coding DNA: TGTGCCAGCAGCCGGAAAGAGACCCAGTACTTC. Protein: CASSRKETQYF.